The sequence of this TCR beta chain was determined in a study of cytomegalovirus exposure and HLA in healthy donors. Germline assignment: CDR1 SEHNR and CDR2 FQNEAQ (reference sequence). The V segment lost 1 base and the J segment 5 bases; nucleotides outside the gene matches: 6. The CDR3 contains 15 residues. PCR involved 60 Vbeta and 13 Jbeta primers. This table comes from immunoSEQ multiplex PCR, and its TCRdb copy is limited to in-frame clones, with some not included. The sample shows some 180,000 clones, 77% of them seen only once. Study results and caveats: In an earlier analysis, in around 590 donors, most V segments appeared productive either ~90% or ~30% of the time. Reports state that TCR beta sequences accurately predicted most subjects' HLA-A and HLA-B alleles. The sole available immune exposure information was CMV serostatus.

For this clone: As yet, its antigen is unknown.

Healthy donors of bone marrow made up the group. The sequenced material came from PBMCs. The genes are TRBV7-9 and TRBJ2-3, with TRBD1 identical over 7 bases. The TCR comes from a man younger than 35 in good health and CMV-seronegative. Here the CDR3 reads CASSLGPGGRDTQYF. CDR3 bases: TGTGCCAGCAGCTTAGGGCCAGGGGGTCGAGATACGCAGTATTTT.